Listed below are T cell receptor beta chains from one sample, sequenced in a study of T-cell reconstitution after alpha-beta-depleted transplantation in children. TCRdb passed the PCR reads through MiXCR, listing each CDR3 protein once. This sample has 250,000 to 300,000 distinct CDR3 sequences, with 9.5% to 13% found just once. The input for sequencing was peripheral blood, taken 180 days after TCRalphabeta/CD19-depleted stem cell transplant. Receptors were obtained from a male patient between 2 and 10 years old who had a stem cell transplant for chronic granulomatous disease, so the T cells may come from the graft donor. Both conserved end residues are trimmed from each CDR3.

v_call	cdr3_aa
TRBV20-1	SAREPTGTSYNEQF
TRBV12-3/TRBV12-4	ASSLGQGWGETQY
TRBV6-5	ASSYSVGRGRTTQY
TRBV7-9	ASSFAGAQTGELF
TRBV7-3	ASSLSQYGELF
TRBV20-1	SAGGGLAGYLDNEQF
TRBV12-3/TRBV12-4	ASSPSDSRLFDFSTQY
TRBV6-1	ASSEGSENTEAF
TRBV5-5	ASSLDSVPSYGYT
TRBV5-6	ASSFFGGIDYEQY
TRBV27	ASKMGPSYEQY
TRBV5-1	ASSGTGMDGYT
TRBV4-2	ASSQDLRAGGAYNEQF
TRBV27	ASSGTNRVEQF
TRBV12-3/TRBV12-4	ASSLRMAYEQY
TRBV7-9	ASSRTGGSEQY
TRBV9	ASSVVKGGTEAF
TRBV10-3	AIRESSGTTYEQY
TRBV12-3/TRBV12-4	ASSLRQFNEQF
TRBV15	ATSRDLPSVAKNIQY
TRBV7-9	ASTQLGGEQF
TRBV12-3/TRBV12-4	ASSFGTSLRYEQF
TRBV7-3	ASSLNPGGGYT
TRBV5-1	ASSPPLPTGELF
TRBV11-3	ASSLGQVYNEQF
TRBV20-1	SALLAGGSYEQY
TRBV4-1	ASSQALTSGRWEQF
TRBV21-1	ASSIQGSGNTGELF
TRBV12-5	ASGLQTATDTQY
TRBV24-1	ATSDRTPGANVLT
TRBV28	ASSFVSAGLKDTQY
TRBV7-2	ASSSYRAGPDTQY
TRBV12-3/TRBV12-4	ASSFSAWNTEAF
TRBV24-1	ATSPVNTEAF
TRBV4-1	ASSLSGMSGELF
TRBV11-2	ASSLDPGRGTDTQY
TRBV20-1	RADTDGPEQF
TRBV6-5	ASSYGQGRMQY
TRBV24-1	ATSDLSSGGQETQY
TRBV5-1	ASSSTGGSYEQY
TRBV20-1	SAKEPTGTDTQY
TRBV28	ASSERTSGRYNEQF
TRBV5-1	ASSGRQGVQTEAF
TRBV18	ASSPRQGVTTDTQY
TRBV5-1	ASSLGPGTGTEAF
TRBV11-1	ASSPPGTGWYEQY
TRBV5-1	ASSFGPINIQY
TRBV27	ASSSGTSGSRW
TRBV29-1	SARGGVNGDS